This TCR beta chain was captured by sequencing in a study of OX40 agonist ivuxolimab in advanced cancers. The assay was immunoSEQ multiplex PCR, and TCRdb's table has in-frame clones only and misses some. Of some 15,000 clones listed, about 90% were seen once; the top ten hold 20% to 25%. CDR3 length equals 13 residues. The V gene lost 4 bases and the J gene lost 7 bases, with 14 bases spanning the gap. Per germline, CDR1 SGDLS and CDR2 YYNGEE. Sequencing used CD4+ or CD8+ T cells sorted from blood, obtained in a trial of the OX40 agonist ivuxolimab. The chain carries TRBV9 and TRBJ1-2; D not resolved. This clonotype was sampled from an adult with an advanced solid tumor such as melanoma, head and neck, liver or kidney cancer. The CDR3 here is CASSSTQSLGYTF. The CDR3 region has the DNA TGTGCCAGCAGCTCAACCCAATCTCTTGGCTACACCTTC.